What follows describes a single T cell receptor beta chain. The data belong to a study of T cell changes during pregnancy in multiple sclerosis. Libraries were prepared by immunoSEQ multiplex PCR; TCRdb keeps only in-frame clonotypes and omits some of them. The sample consists of about 74,000 clones, roughly 91% of them appearing once. CDR1 and CDR2 from the germline V gene are SGHKS and YYEKEE (reference sequence). The CDR3 runs to 18 residues. The J segment lost 0 bases and the V segment lost 0 bases, leaving 7 bases of the junction unmatched. The sample in question was peripheral blood, obtained in the third trimester of pregnancy. V and J are TRBV5-5 and TRBJ1-4; 8 bases agree with TRBD1. The receptor's source is a female donor with multiple sclerosis, enrolled in a pregnancy study. CDR3 protein: CASSLEGQVIPTNEKLFF. The CDR3 nucleotides read TGTGCCAGCAGCTTGGAGGGACAGGTGATACCAACTAATGAAAAACTGTTTTTT. Together with reference TRBV5-5 and TRBJ1-4, the CDR3 gives the full variable domain: DAGVTQSPTHLIKTRGQQVTLRCSPISGHKSVSWYQQVLGQGPQFIFQYYEKEERGRGNFPDRFSARQFPNYSSELNVNALLLGDSALYLCASSLEGQVIPTNEKLFFGSGTQLSVL.